Listed below are T cell receptor beta chains from one sample, sequenced in a study of CD8 T cells in ankylosing spondylitis. One entry per CDR3 protein results from TCRdb running MiXCR on the 5' RACE reads. The table shows under 400,000 distinct CDR3 sequences, with roughly 12% occurring only once. Sequencing used blood, either unsorted or a sorted T cell fraction (not recorded which). Every receptor here comes from a female donor with ankylosing spondylitis or in good health (not recorded which). The CDR3 runs from the conserved cysteine through the conserved F or W. Fields, in order: clone size, J gene, D gene, V gene, CDR3 protein, CDR3 DNA. D genes are given only for firm matches. Clone size is shown for a subset of rows, as once, few, many or a class of expanded clone.

clone_size: many; j_call: TRBJ1-6; d_call: -; v_call: TRBV29-1; cdr3_aa: CSVANGEGSPLHF; cdr3_nt: TGCAGCGTTGCTAATGGAGAAGGTTCACCCCTCCACTTT
clone_size: many; j_call: TRBJ2-2; d_call: -; v_call: TRBV9; cdr3_aa: CASSGRVLAGELFF; cdr3_nt: TGTGCCAGCAGCGGCAGGGTTTTGGCCGGGGAGCTGTTTTTT
clone_size: -; j_call: TRBJ2-1; d_call: TRBD2; v_call: TRBV20-1; cdr3_aa: CSARDGLAGKLISYNEQFF; cdr3_nt: TGCAGTGCTAGGGATGGACTAGCGGGTAAATTGATCTCCTACAATGAGCAGTTCTTC
clone_size: few; j_call: TRBJ2-1; d_call: -; v_call: TRBV12-3/TRBV12-4; cdr3_aa: CASNPLGAGQFF; cdr3_nt: TGTGCCAGCAACCCTCTTGGTGCAGGGCAGTTCTTC
clone_size: many; j_call: TRBJ2-3; d_call: -; v_call: TRBV28; cdr3_aa: CASSRSRRDTQYF; cdr3_nt: TGTGCCAGCAGTCGCAGCCGGAGGGATACGCAGTATTTT
clone_size: many; j_call: TRBJ2-2; d_call: -; v_call: TRBV7-2; cdr3_aa: CASSLLLADTGELFF; cdr3_nt: TGTGCCAGCAGCTTACTTCTAGCAGACACCGGGGAGCTGTTTTTT
clone_size: many; j_call: TRBJ2-3; d_call: -; v_call: TRBV5-5; cdr3_aa: CASSFRQNTDTQYF; cdr3_nt: TGTGCCAGCAGCTTCCGACAGAACACAGATACGCAGTATTTT
clone_size: -; j_call: TRBJ2-7; d_call: -; v_call: TRBV7-2; cdr3_aa: CASSPGTVGTYEQYF; cdr3_nt: TGTGCCAGCAGCCCGGGTACTGTCGGAACTTACGAGCAGTACTTC
clone_size: many; j_call: TRBJ1-5; d_call: -; v_call: TRBV7-2; cdr3_aa: CASSPTGWPQHF; cdr3_nt: TGTGCCAGCAGCCCGACTGGTTGGCCCCAGCATTTT
clone_size: many; j_call: TRBJ1-1; d_call: -; v_call: TRBV5-1; cdr3_aa: CASSPLGHGESKTEAFF; cdr3_nt: TGCGCCAGCAGCCCCTTGGGACATGGGGAATCTAAGACTGAAGCTTTCTTT
clone_size: many; j_call: TRBJ2-1; d_call: TRBD2; v_call: TRBV5-4; cdr3_aa: CASSLELLAGEEQFF; cdr3_nt: TGTGCCAGCAGCTTGGAACTGCTAGCGGGAGAAGAGCAGTTCTTC
clone_size: few; j_call: TRBJ2-7; d_call: -; v_call: TRBV27; cdr3_aa: CASRGIPLDAYEQYF; cdr3_nt: TGTGCCAGCAGAGGGATCCCTTTGGACGCCTACGAGCAGTACTTC
clone_size: few; j_call: TRBJ2-1; d_call: TRBD2; v_call: TRBV2; cdr3_aa: CASTWTSGSLEEFF; cdr3_nt: TGTGCCAGCACCTGGACTAGCGGGAGCTTAGAGGAGTTCTTC
clone_size: -; j_call: TRBJ2-1; d_call: TRBD2; v_call: TRBV7-2; cdr3_aa: CASRVRLAPYNEQFF; cdr3_nt: TGTGCCAGCAGGGTAAGACTAGCCCCCTACAATGAGCAGTTCTTC
clone_size: -; j_call: TRBJ2-3; d_call: -; v_call: TRBV15; cdr3_aa: CATSRDRIGRGDTQYF; cdr3_nt: TGTGCCACCAGCAGAGATCGGATAGGGCGAGGGGATACGCAGTATTTT
clone_size: many; j_call: TRBJ2-7; d_call: -; v_call: TRBV10-2; cdr3_aa: CASSEVVIDPYEQYF; cdr3_nt: TGCGCCAGCAGTGAGGTGGTAATAGATCCCTACGAGCAGTACTTC
clone_size: many; j_call: TRBJ2-1; d_call: TRBD1; v_call: TRBV5-4; cdr3_aa: CASSLARTGGNEQFF; cdr3_nt: TGTGCCAGCAGCTTGGCGCGGACAGGGGGTAATGAGCAGTTCTTC
clone_size: many; j_call: TRBJ1-6; d_call: TRBD1; v_call: TRBV6-5; cdr3_aa: CASTRGNSPLHF; cdr3_nt: TGTGCCAGCACCAGGGGGAATTCACCCCTCCACTTT